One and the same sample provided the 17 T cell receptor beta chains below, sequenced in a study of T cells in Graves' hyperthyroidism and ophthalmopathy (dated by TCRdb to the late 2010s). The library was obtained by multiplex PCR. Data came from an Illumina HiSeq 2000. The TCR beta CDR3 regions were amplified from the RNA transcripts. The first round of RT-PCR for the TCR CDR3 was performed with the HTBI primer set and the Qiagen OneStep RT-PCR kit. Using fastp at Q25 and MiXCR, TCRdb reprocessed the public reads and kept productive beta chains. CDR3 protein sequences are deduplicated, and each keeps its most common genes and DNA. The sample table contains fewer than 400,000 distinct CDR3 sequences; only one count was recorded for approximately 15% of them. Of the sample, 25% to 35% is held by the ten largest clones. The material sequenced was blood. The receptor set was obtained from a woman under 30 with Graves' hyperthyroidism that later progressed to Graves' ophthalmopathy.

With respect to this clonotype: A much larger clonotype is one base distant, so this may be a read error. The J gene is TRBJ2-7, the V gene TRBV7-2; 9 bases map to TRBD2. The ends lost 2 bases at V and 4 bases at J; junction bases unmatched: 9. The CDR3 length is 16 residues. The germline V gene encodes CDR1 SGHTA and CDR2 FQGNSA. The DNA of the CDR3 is TGTGCCAGCAGCTTAAGGACTAGCGTGAGGGGGTACGAGCAGTACTTC. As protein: CASSLRTSVRGYEQYF.

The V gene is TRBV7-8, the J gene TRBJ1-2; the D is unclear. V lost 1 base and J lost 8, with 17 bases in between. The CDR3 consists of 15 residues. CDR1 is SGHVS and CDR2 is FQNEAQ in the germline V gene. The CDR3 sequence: CASSLDFMGSQGYTF. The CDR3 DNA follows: TGTGCCAGCAGCTTAGATTTTATGGGATCACAGGGCTACACCTTC.

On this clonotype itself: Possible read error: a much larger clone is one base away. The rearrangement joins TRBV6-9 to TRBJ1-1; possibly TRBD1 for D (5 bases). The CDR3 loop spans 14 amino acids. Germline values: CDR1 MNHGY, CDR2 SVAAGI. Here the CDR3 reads CVSIRTARGTEAFF. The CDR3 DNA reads TGTGTCAGCATTAGGACGGCTCGGGGGACTGAAGCTTTCTTT.

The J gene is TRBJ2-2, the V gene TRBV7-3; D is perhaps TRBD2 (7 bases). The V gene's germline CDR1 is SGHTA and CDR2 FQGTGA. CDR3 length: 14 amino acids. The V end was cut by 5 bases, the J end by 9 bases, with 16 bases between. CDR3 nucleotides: TGTGCCAGCAGCGCCCCCGGGGGGCGCCGGGAGCTGTTTTTT. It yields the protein CASSAPGGRRELFF. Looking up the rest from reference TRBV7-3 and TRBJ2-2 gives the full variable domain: GAGVSQTPSNKVTEKGKYVELRCDPISGHTALYWYRQSLGQGPEFLIYFQGTGAADDSGLPNDRFFAVRPEGSVSTLKIQRTERGDSAVYLCASSAPGGRRELFFGEGSRLTVL.

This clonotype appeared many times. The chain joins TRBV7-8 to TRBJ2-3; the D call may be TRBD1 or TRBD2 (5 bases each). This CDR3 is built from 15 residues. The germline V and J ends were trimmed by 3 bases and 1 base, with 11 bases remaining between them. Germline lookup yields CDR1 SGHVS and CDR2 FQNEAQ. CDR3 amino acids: CASSFRDGRTDTQYF. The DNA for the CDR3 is TGTGCCAGCAGCTTTCGGGACGGTCGCACAGATACGCAGTATTTT.

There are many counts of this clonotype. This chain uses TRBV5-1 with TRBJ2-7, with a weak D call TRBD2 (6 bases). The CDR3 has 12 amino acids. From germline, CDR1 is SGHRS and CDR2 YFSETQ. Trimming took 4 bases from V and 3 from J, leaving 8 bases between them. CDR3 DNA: TGCGCCAGCAGCGCGGGGAACTACGAGCAGTACTTC. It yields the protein CASSAGNYEQYF.

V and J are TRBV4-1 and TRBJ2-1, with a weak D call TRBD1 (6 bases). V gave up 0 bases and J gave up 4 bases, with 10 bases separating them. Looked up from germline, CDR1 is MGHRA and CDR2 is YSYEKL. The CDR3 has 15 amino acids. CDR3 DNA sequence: TGCGCCAGCAGCCAAGAACTTGGGACATACAATGAGCAGTTCTTC. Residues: CASSQELGTYNEQFF.

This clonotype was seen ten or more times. This chain's CDR3 is CASWGLAGWEKTQYF. In DNA form, the CDR3 reads TGTGCCAGCTGGGGACTAGCGGGATGGGAAAAGACCCAGTACTTC. This chain connects TRBV28 to TRBJ2-5; 13 bases match TRBD2. V dropped 8 bases and J dropped 6; count of bases not matched to a gene: 9. Germline V lookup: CDR1 MDHEN, CDR2 SYDVKM. The CDR3 extends over 15 amino acids.

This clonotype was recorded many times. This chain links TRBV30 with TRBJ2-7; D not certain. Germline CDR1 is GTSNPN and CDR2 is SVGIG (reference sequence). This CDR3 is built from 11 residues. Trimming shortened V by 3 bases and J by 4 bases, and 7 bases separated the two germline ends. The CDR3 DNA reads TGTGCCTGGAGCGACTTATACGAGCAGTACTTC. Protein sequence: CAWSDLYEQYF. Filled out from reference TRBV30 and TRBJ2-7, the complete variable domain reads SQTIHQWPATLVQPVGSPLSLECTVEGTSNPNLYWYRQAAGRGLQLLFYSVGIGQISSEVPQNLSASRPQDRQFILSSKKLLLSDSGFYLCAWSDLYEQYFGPGTRLTVT.

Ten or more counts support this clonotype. CDR3 sequence reads: CASHGSETGNEQFF. CDR3 DNA sequence: TGCGCCAGCCATGGTAGCGAGACGGGGAATGAGCAGTTCTTC. This chain joins TRBV5-1 and TRBJ2-1, with D possibly TRBD2 on 5 matching bases. This CDR3 is built from 14 residues. CDR1 SGHRS and CDR2 YFSETQ come from the germline V gene. Trimming shortened V by 7 bases and J by 7 bases, and 18 bases separated the two germline ends.

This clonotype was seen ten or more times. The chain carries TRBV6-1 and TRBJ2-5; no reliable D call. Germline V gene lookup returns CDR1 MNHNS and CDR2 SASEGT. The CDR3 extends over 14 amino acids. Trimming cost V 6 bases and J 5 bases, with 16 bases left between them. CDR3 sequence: CASRDPAVQETQYF. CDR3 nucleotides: TGTGCCAGCAGAGATCCGGCGGTGCAGGAGACCCAGTACTTC.

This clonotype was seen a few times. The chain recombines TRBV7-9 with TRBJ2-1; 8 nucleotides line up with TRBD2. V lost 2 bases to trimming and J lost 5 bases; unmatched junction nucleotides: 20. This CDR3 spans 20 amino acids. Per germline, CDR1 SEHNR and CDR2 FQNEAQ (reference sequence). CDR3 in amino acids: CASSLKALSGRESHHNEQFF. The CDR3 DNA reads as TGTGCCAGCAGCTTAAAGGCGCTCAGCGGGAGAGAAAGTCACCACAATGAGCAGTTCTTC.

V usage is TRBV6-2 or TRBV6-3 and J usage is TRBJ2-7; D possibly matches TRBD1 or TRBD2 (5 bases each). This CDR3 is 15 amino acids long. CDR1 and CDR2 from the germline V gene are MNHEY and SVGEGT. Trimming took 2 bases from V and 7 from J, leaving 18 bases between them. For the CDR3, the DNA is TGTGCCAGCAGTTACGGGACGGATTACCCTAGAGAGCAGTACTTC. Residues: CASSYGTDYPREQYF.

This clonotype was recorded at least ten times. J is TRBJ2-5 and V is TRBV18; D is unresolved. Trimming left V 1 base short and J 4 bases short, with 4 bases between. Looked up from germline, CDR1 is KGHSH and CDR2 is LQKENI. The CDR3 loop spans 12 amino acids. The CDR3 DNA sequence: TGTGCCAGCTCACCACTCCCAGAGACCCAGTACTTC. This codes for CASSPLPETQYF. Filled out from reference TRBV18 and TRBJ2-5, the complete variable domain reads NAGVMQNPRHLVRRRGQEARLRCSPMKGHSHVYWYRQLPEEGLKFMVYLQKENIIDESGMPKERFSAEFPKEGPSILRIQQVVRGDSAAYFCASSPLPETQYFGPGTRLLVL.

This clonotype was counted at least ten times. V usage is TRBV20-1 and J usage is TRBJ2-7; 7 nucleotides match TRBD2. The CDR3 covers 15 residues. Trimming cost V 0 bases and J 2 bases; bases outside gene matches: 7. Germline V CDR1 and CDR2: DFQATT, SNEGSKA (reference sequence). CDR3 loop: CSARDLLSGPYEQYF. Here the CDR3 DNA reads TGCAGTGCTAGAGATCTTCTTAGCGGGCCCTACGAGCAGTACTTC.

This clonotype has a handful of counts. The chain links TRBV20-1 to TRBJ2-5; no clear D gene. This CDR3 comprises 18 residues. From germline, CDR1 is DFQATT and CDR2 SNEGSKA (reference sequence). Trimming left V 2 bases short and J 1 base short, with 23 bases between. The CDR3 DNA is TGCAGTGCTAGACCCTGGCTTTCCGGCACCCACTTCCAAGAGACCCAGTACTTC. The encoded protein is CSARPWLSGTHFQETQYF.

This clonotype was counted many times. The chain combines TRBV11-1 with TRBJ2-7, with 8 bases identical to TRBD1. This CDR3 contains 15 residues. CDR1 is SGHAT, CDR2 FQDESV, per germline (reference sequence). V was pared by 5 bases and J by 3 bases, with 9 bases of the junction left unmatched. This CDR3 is CASSAGTGMNYEQYF. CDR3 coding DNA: TGTGCCAGCAGCGCCGGGACAGGAATGAACTACGAGCAGTACTTC.